This T cell receptor (beta chain) was sequenced in a study of beta chain features in type 1 diabetes (dated by TCRdb to between 2018 and 2020). With regard to the full study: Mean age, gender distribution, total cell number and subset yield did not differ between patients and healthy donors. Across all samples, some 110,000,000 sorted cells were examined, and cell number per subset correlated strongly with RNA yield. The study compared the TCRB repertoires of sorted circulating CD4+ T cell subsets in recently diagnosed type 1 diabetes patients with those in matched healthy donors. Naive and central memory subsets were obtained from all 30 or so donors, but regulatory and stem cell-like memory subsets were isolated from only 8 patients and about 8 healthy donors. General study outcomes and caveats: Shorter templates might have been favored by PCR, but patient and control samples were amplified and corrected together, so both groups would have been affected equally by any skew. Type 1 diabetes patients showed a moderate but significant shortening of TCRB CDR3 length in all four CD4+ subsets. Because cDNA was sequenced instead of genomic DNA, activated cells with high expression could be over-represented, although the groups did not differ in activation or CD3 levels. At VDJ recombination sites, patients with type 1 diabetes made fewer insertions and deleted more nucleotides, a pattern implying thymic rearrangement abnormalities. Because the HLA sub-analyses included only small numbers of individuals, any influence of HLA type on TCRB rearrangement was left unresolved. Naive, central memory and regulatory TCRB repertoires appeared to be more similar among patients than among healthy donors.

The High Capacity cDNA Reverse Transcription Kit was used to reverse transcribe all of the isolated RNA, meaning that expressed TCRB transcripts were what got sequenced. Deep immunoSEQ sequencing was performed on naive, central memory and regulatory T cell samples, with an average of approximately 4 million total reads per sample. After sorted cells were lysed in RLT buffer, RNA was extracted with DNase-treated RNeasy Micro or Mini kits, with the choice depending on cell number. To prevent cross-contamination, each cell subset was processed individually, whereas patient and healthy donor samples were processed jointly. The immunoSEQ multiplex PCR was used to amplify TCRB sequences from cDNA, generating 87-bp fragments that spanned the CDR3 region. Sequencing of the amplicons was done on the Illumina HiSeq platform. The original methods were these. PCR bias was corrected computationally using synthetic template baselines, and reads within Hamming distance 2 were collapsed, with unmergeable singletons discarded. Reads were aligned against IMGT to assign V, D and J genes, CDR3 length and insertions or deletions at six rearrangement sites. Within each subset, clonotype counts were normalized to the number of sorted cells before true diversity and Gini coefficients were calculated with the tcR R package. The overlap coefficient, calculated on TCRB nucleotide sequences, was used to measure repertoire sharing. Out-of-frame TCRB sequences from naive cells were analyzed to stand in for the pre-selection repertoire. Drawn from immuneACCESS, this table holds only the in-frame rearrangements with V and J called that TCRdb kept. Clones are partly lost; checked studies trace under half to an unresolved V gene and leave the rest unexplained. The V and J calls and clone size come from that table; D and trimming were worked out from the DNA. Within this sample are about 650,000 clones, with 12% of them counted one time only. The ten largest clonotypes hold over 0.1% of the sample.

CDR1 is given as MNHEY and CDR2 as SVGAGI, both from the germline V gene. From the cysteine through the phenylalanine, the CDR3 covers 14 amino acids. Only the CDR3 DNA stays, 42 bases, in frame from base 1. Trimming costs V 7 bases and J 5 bases, and their ends lie 15 bases apart. In its sample, this clone was seen a few times. This receptor's antigen is unknown. Base qualities are not provided; no much larger clone lies one nucleotide away. A single peripheral blood draw of approximately 100 mL on average was collected from each donor into heparinised tubes. Using a panel that included CD45RO, CCR7, CD25, CD127, CD95 and CD27, naive, central memory, regulatory and stem cell-like memory CD4+ T cells were sorted on a BD FACSAria II. A purity above 95% was achieved for all sorted populations. PBMCs were isolated immediately by Lymphoprep density gradient centrifugation and stained directly without culture. So that batch effects would be minimized, each experiment stained and sorted samples in pairs, pairing one healthy donor with one patient.

The chain employs TRBV6-5 and TRBJ2-1, with the D gene tentatively TRBD1 or TRBD2, based on 5 matching bases in each. This sequence was found in a man under 40 with type 1 diabetes. Sequencing was done on a sample of naive CD4+ T cells from blood. Taken with the paper, the label for cell subset or site translates to: true naive CD4+ T cells. This receptor has the CDR3 CASTSTGRDNEQFF. The nucleotides read TGTGCCAGCACCTCAACGGGACGAGACAATGAGCAGTTCTTC.